The following is a T cell receptor (beta chain) sequence with its context. The antigen is not known. Using its own MiXCR run on the reads, TCRdb lists one record per CDR3 protein. The sample lists about 890,000 distinct CDR3 sequences, 31% occurring once. These data are taken from a study of T cell repertoires in cytomegalovirus infection. Study details: Public TCR beta signature analysis indicated the presence of both CMV infection and matching HLA type.

Whole-study findings and limits: Cumulative public TCR beta family frequency identified CMV carriers with the relevant HLA.

Trimming took off 2 bases at V and 1 base at J, with 11 bases between the two ends. The CDR3 is made up of 16 amino acids. Germline V gives CDR1 LNHDA, CDR2 SQIVND (reference sequence). The source was cultured CD8+ T cells from PBMCs, collected from culture after CMV antigen stimulation. The chain has TRBV19 and TRBJ1-4; possible D gene TRBD1, 5 bases. The receptor comes from a human donor in good health (CMV status not recorded). Some clones in this sample may be carry-over from other donors' samples. This CDR3 is CASSIPRDGTNEKLFF. The CDR3 coding sequence is TGTGCCAGTAGTATACCGAGGGACGGAACTAATGAAAAACTGTTTTTT.